The clone carrying this TCR beta chain was observed a single time. Its specificity is unknown. Generated by immunoSEQ multiplex PCR, the TCRdb table keeps only in-frame clones and is missing some. The table shows 43,000 or so clones, with approximately 73% occurring only once. Chemo-refractory metastatic non-small-cell lung cancer patients underwent focal radiation alongside CTLA-4 blockade with ipilimumab. The data stem from a study of radiotherapy plus CTLA-4 blockade in lung cancer. Study details: Of the patients, around 17% showed objective responses and more than 30% attained disease control. Findings and caveats of the study: Subsequent to radiotherapy plus ipilimumab, tumor-derived TCR clones underwent expansion in blood. Among reported predictors of response, early blood T cell clone dynamics with interferon-beta performed best.

The origin of this receptor is a human donor with non-small cell lung cancer who had a complete response to radiotherapy plus ipilimumab. Source: peripheral blood, taken from a patient treated with radiotherapy plus ipilimumab.

For the CDR3, the DNA is TGTGCCAGCAGTCTGCTGGGGCAACCCGGGGGCTACACCTTC. It is translated as CASSLLGQPGGYTF. The genes are TRBV6-5 and TRBJ1-2; possibly TRBD1 for D (5 bases). The CDR3 consists of 14 residues. V was pared by 5 bases and J by 8 bases, with 18 bases between. The germline CDR1 and CDR2 sequences are MNHEY and SVGAGI.